Below, 6 T cell receptor beta chains from the same sample are listed, as sequenced in a study of cytomegalovirus exposure and HLA in healthy donors. PCR was performed using 60 Vbeta and 13 Jbeta primers. TCRdb's copy holds only in-frame clones and misses some; the assay was immunoSEQ multiplex PCR. The ten most abundant clones cover about 0.74% of a sample with about 200,000 clones. The specimen was PBMCs. Receptor source: a boy younger than 18 in good health and CMV-seronegative.

Note on this clone: In the same sample, other DNA sequences code for this CDR3. The J gene is TRBJ2-7, the V gene TRBV19, with TRBD1 as a possible D gene (5 bases). This CDR3 is 13 amino acids long. Per the germline V gene, CDR1 is LNHDA and CDR2 is SQIVND (reference sequence). Deletions cut 2 bases from V and 2 bases from J, with 7 bases between. The CDR3 region is CASSIQGTYEQYF. For the CDR3, the DNA is TGTGCCAGTAGTATACAGGGAACCTACGAGCAGTACTTC.

This sequence joins TRBV4-1 and TRBJ2-7, with D perhaps TRBD1 (5 bases). Germline V CDR1 and CDR2: MGHRA, YSYEKL. The germline V and J ends were trimmed by 0 bases and 2 bases, with 17 bases remaining between them. This CDR3 has 17 residues. The CDR3 loop is CASSQDARGYLTYEQYF. CDR3 DNA sequence: TGCGCCAGCAGCCAAGACGCAAGGGGCTACCTAACCTACGAGCAGTACTTC.

This chain joins TRBV10-3 and TRBJ2-3; TRBD1 matches at 7 bases. The germline CDR1 and CDR2 sequences are ENHRY and SYGVKD. J lost 2 bases, V lost 0 bases, and 2 bases had no gene match. The CDR3 is 15 residues long. The CDR3 bases are TGTGCCATCAGTGAGTCGACAGGGATCACAGATACGCAGTATTTT. Its protein is CAISESTGITDTQYF.

V gene TRBV7-9 combines with J gene TRBJ2-7; D is ambiguous. Germline V gene lookup returns CDR1 SEHNR and CDR2 FQNEAQ (reference sequence). The V end lost 5 bases, the J end lost 3 bases, and 14 bases lay between the germline ends. This CDR3 region has 14 residues. Here the CDR3 DNA reads TGTGCCAGCAGCCCTCCTCTAGACCTCTACGAGCAGTACTTC. The encoded protein is CASSPPLDLYEQYF.

The chain carries TRBV11-1 and TRBJ1-1, with 8 bases identical to TRBD1. This CDR3 spans 11 amino acids. The germline CDR1 and CDR2 sequences are SGHAT and FQDESV (reference sequence). With 10 bases clipped from V and 4 bases from J, the junction kept 2 bases outside the gene matches. This chain's CDR3 is CATGQGTEAFF. The CDR3 DNA is TGTGCCACCGGACAGGGCACTGAAGCTTTCTTT.

V and J are TRBV28 and TRBJ2-7; 8 bases map to TRBD1. Germline CDR1 MDHEN, CDR2 SYDVKM. V dropped 10 bases and J dropped 1; count of bases not matched to a gene: 12. The CDR3 contains 15 residues. The CDR3 coding sequence is TGTGCCAACTCCACGGCCCAGGGGGCTTCCTACGAGCAGTACTTC. Amino acids: CANSTAQGASYEQYF. Full variable domain (rest looked up from reference TRBV28 and TRBJ2-7): DVKVTQSSRYLVKRTGEKVFLECVQDMDHENMFWYRQDPGLGLRLIYFSYDVKMKEKGDIPEGYSVSREKKERFSLILESASTNQTSMYLCANSTAQGASYEQYFGPGTRLTVT.